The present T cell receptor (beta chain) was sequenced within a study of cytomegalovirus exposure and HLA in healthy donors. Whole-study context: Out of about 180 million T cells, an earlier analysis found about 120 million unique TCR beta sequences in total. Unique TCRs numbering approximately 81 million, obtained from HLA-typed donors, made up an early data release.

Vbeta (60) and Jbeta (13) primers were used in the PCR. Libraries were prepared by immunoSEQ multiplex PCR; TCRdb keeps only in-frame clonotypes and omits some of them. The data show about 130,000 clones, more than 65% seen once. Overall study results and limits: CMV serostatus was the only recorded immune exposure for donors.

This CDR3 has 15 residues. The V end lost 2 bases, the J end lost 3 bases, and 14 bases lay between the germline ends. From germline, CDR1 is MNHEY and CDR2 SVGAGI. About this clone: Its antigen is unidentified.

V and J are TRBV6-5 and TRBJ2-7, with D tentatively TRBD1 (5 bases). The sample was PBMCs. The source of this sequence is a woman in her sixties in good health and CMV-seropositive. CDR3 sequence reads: CASSYPQGTHYEQYF. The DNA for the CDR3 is TGTGCCAGCAGTTACCCGCAGGGTACCCACTACGAGCAGTACTTC.